This is a list of T cell receptor beta chains from one sample in a study of blood T cells in healthy people across ages. MiXCR, run by TCRdb on the 5' RACE reads, gives a single entry per CDR3 protein. The sample carries about 1,500,000 distinct CDR3 sequences, 28% recorded once. Input material: blood. The receptors shown here come from a woman aged 25 to 39 in good health. The CDR3 runs from the conserved cysteine through the conserved F or W. The order of the fields is CDR3 protein, CDR3 DNA, V gene, clone size, D gene, J gene. A D gene is named only where the DNA matches it firmly. Only part of the rows carry a size: once, few, many, or a class if the clone is expanded.

cdr3_aa: CAIGEGPLGHQPQHF
cdr3_nt: TGTGCCATCGGTGAGGGACCCCTTGGCCATCAGCCCCAGCATTTT
v_call: TRBV10-3
clone_size: -
d_call: -
j_call: TRBJ1-5

cdr3_aa: CASSQEGRDRGPGQGNQPQHF
cdr3_nt: TGTGCCAGCAGCCAAGAGGGCCGGGACAGGGGGCCCGGGCAGGGCAATCAGCCCCAGCATTTT
v_call: TRBV14
clone_size: -
d_call: TRBD1
j_call: TRBJ1-5

cdr3_aa: CSAAWAEGARDIQYF
cdr3_nt: TGCAGTGCGGCCTGGGCGGAAGGGGCGAGGGACATTCAGTACTTC
v_call: TRBV20-1
clone_size: -
d_call: -
j_call: TRBJ2-4

cdr3_aa: CATSRGSNTGELFF
cdr3_nt: TGTGCCACCAGCAGGGGCTCGAACACCGGGGAGCTGTTTTTT
v_call: TRBV24-1
clone_size: -
d_call: -
j_call: TRBJ2-2

cdr3_aa: CASSVDRVDEQYF
cdr3_nt: TGCGCCAGCAGTGTTGACAGGGTCGACGAGCAGTACTTC
v_call: TRBV10-2
clone_size: -
d_call: TRBD1
j_call: TRBJ2-7

cdr3_aa: CASSYADREETQYF
cdr3_nt: TGTGCCAGCAGTTACGCTGACAGGGAGGAGACCCAGTACTTC
v_call: TRBV6-5
clone_size: -
d_call: TRBD1
j_call: TRBJ2-5

cdr3_aa: CASSPNFHEQYF
cdr3_nt: TGTGCCAGCTCACCCAATTTCCACGAGCAGTACTTC
v_call: TRBV18
clone_size: -
d_call: -
j_call: TRBJ2-7

cdr3_aa: CAISGTAQGTYEQYF
cdr3_nt: TGTGCCATCAGTGGGACTGCACAAGGGACCTACGAGCAGTACTTC
v_call: TRBV10-3
clone_size: -
d_call: -
j_call: TRBJ2-7

cdr3_aa: CACSGTSGSYEQYF
cdr3_nt: TGTGCCTGCAGCGGGACTAGCGGATCCTACGAGCAGTACTTC
v_call: TRBV7-2
clone_size: -
d_call: TRBD2
j_call: TRBJ2-7

cdr3_aa: CASSQDGSGQIKYF
cdr3_nt: TGTGCCAGCAGCCAAGATGGGTCGGGACAAATTAAGTACTTC
v_call: TRBV14
clone_size: -
d_call: -
j_call: TRBJ2-5

cdr3_aa: CSVSQPGIGGYTF
cdr3_nt: TGCAGCGTTTCCCAACCCGGAATTGGAGGCTACACCTTC
v_call: TRBV29-1
clone_size: few
d_call: -
j_call: TRBJ1-2

cdr3_aa: CAISHSGQGVDYGYTF
cdr3_nt: TGTGCCATTTCCCACTCGGGGCAGGGGGTAGACTATGGCTACACCTTC
v_call: TRBV10-3
clone_size: few
d_call: TRBD1
j_call: TRBJ1-2

cdr3_aa: CASSPGTSSADTQYF
cdr3_nt: TGTGCCAGCTCACCAGGGACTAGCTCAGCAGATACGCAGTATTTT
v_call: TRBV18
clone_size: few
d_call: TRBD2
j_call: TRBJ2-3

cdr3_aa: CASSPGQGLPETQYF
cdr3_nt: TGTGCCAGCAGTCCTGGACAGGGCCTTCCAGAGACCCAGTACTTC
v_call: TRBV27
clone_size: few
d_call: TRBD1
j_call: TRBJ2-5

cdr3_aa: CASTPGQGNYEQYF
cdr3_nt: TGTGCCAGCACCCCGGGACAGGGAAATTACGAGCAGTACTTC
v_call: TRBV11-2
clone_size: many
d_call: TRBD1
j_call: TRBJ2-7

cdr3_aa: CSASSLVDNEQFF
cdr3_nt: TGCAGTGCTAGTAGTCTAGTAGACAATGAGCAGTTCTTC
v_call: TRBV20-1
clone_size: few
d_call: -
j_call: TRBJ2-1

cdr3_aa: CTSNLLQGASNQPQHF
cdr3_nt: TGTACCAGCAACTTACTTCAGGGGGCTTCCAATCAGCCCCAGCATTTT
v_call: TRBV28
clone_size: -
d_call: TRBD1
j_call: TRBJ1-5

cdr3_aa: CSASRLATNTGELFF
cdr3_nt: TGCAGTGCTAGTAGACTAGCGACGAACACCGGGGAGCTGTTTTTT
v_call: TRBV20-1
clone_size: -
d_call: TRBD2
j_call: TRBJ2-2

cdr3_aa: CASAVGGEKLFF
cdr3_nt: TGTGCCAGCGCGGTCGGAGGGGAAAAACTGTTTTTT
v_call: TRBV6-2/TRBV6-3
clone_size: few
d_call: -
j_call: TRBJ1-4

cdr3_aa: CASRSVKLETQYF
cdr3_nt: TGTGCCAGCAGAAGTGTGAAGCTGGAGACCCAGTACTTC
v_call: TRBV28
clone_size: many
d_call: -
j_call: TRBJ2-5

cdr3_aa: CASSRQGAWQPQHF
cdr3_nt: TGTGCCAGCAGTCGACAGGGGGCCTGGCAGCCCCAGCATTTT
v_call: TRBV12-3/TRBV12-4
clone_size: many
d_call: TRBD1
j_call: TRBJ1-5

cdr3_aa: CASSLANTGNEQYF
cdr3_nt: TGCGCCAGCAGCTTGGCTAATACGGGGAATGAGCAGTACTTC
v_call: TRBV5-1
clone_size: -
d_call: -
j_call: TRBJ2-5

cdr3_aa: CASSLAGTGSPGELFF
cdr3_nt: TGCGCCAGCAGCTTGGCCGGGACAGGGAGTCCCGGGGAGCTGTTTTTT
v_call: TRBV5-1
clone_size: -
d_call: TRBD1
j_call: TRBJ2-2

cdr3_aa: CASSSPNRGRGGDNYGYTF
cdr3_nt: TGCGCCAGCAGCTCACCCAACCGGGGCAGGGGAGGAGATAACTATGGCTACACCTTC
v_call: TRBV5-1
clone_size: -
d_call: -
j_call: TRBJ1-2

cdr3_aa: CAWGPRLYSNQPQHF
cdr3_nt: TGTGCCTGGGGTCCGAGGCTGTATAGCAATCAGCCCCAGCATTTT
v_call: TRBV30
clone_size: -
d_call: -
j_call: TRBJ1-5

cdr3_aa: CASSPGEEDTQYF
cdr3_nt: TGTGCCAGCTCACCGGGGGAGGAAGATACGCAGTATTTT
v_call: TRBV18
clone_size: -
d_call: -
j_call: TRBJ2-3

cdr3_aa: CASSQEEGWDYGYTF
cdr3_nt: TGTGCCAGCAGCCAAGAGGAGGGTTGGGACTATGGCTACACCTTC
v_call: TRBV3-1
clone_size: -
d_call: -
j_call: TRBJ1-2

cdr3_aa: CASTRQGSGANVLTF
cdr3_nt: TGTGCCAGCACGAGACAGGGCTCCGGGGCCAACGTCCTGACTTTC
v_call: TRBV12-3/TRBV12-4
clone_size: many
d_call: TRBD1
j_call: TRBJ2-6

cdr3_aa: CASFRGRTSNFGELFF
cdr3_nt: TGTGCCAGCTTTAGGGGGAGGACTTCCAATTTCGGGGAGCTGTTTTTT
v_call: TRBV7-6
clone_size: few
d_call: -
j_call: TRBJ2-2

cdr3_aa: CASSLVGLAGGSSYNEQFF
cdr3_nt: TGTGCCAGCAGCTTAGTAGGCCTAGCGGGGGGAAGCTCCTACAATGAGCAGTTCTTC
v_call: TRBV7-2
clone_size: -
d_call: TRBD2
j_call: TRBJ2-1

cdr3_aa: CASSTTWDRGEKLFF
cdr3_nt: TGTGCCAGCAGTACGACCTGGGACAGGGGTGAAAAACTGTTTTTT
v_call: TRBV27
clone_size: few
d_call: TRBD1
j_call: TRBJ1-4

cdr3_aa: CSARDGTRNMNTEAFF
cdr3_nt: TGCAGTGCTAGAGATGGGACAAGGAACATGAACACTGAAGCTTTCTTT
v_call: TRBV20-1
clone_size: -
d_call: -
j_call: TRBJ1-1

cdr3_aa: CASSLFDLNSPLHF
cdr3_nt: TGCGCCAGCAGCTTGTTCGACCTAAATTCACCCCTCCACTTT
v_call: TRBV5-1
clone_size: -
d_call: -
j_call: TRBJ1-6

cdr3_aa: CASTGGLGNQPQHF
cdr3_nt: TGTGCCAGCACGGGGGGCTTGGGCAATCAGCCCCAGCATTTT
v_call: TRBV2
clone_size: -
d_call: -
j_call: TRBJ1-5

cdr3_aa: CASSPGRGEGEKLFF
cdr3_nt: TGTGCCAGCAGCCCGGGGCGGGGCGAGGGTGAAAAACTGTTTTTT
v_call: TRBV11-2
clone_size: -
d_call: -
j_call: TRBJ1-4

cdr3_aa: CTSSQDEGESSYNEQFF
cdr3_nt: TGCACCAGCAGCCAAGATGAGGGGGAAAGCTCCTACAATGAGCAGTTCTTC
v_call: TRBV1
clone_size: few
d_call: -
j_call: TRBJ2-1

cdr3_aa: CASSLMPDVSDTQYF
cdr3_nt: TGTGCCAGCAGCTTAATGCCGGACGTCTCAGATACGCAGTATTTT
v_call: TRBV7-6
clone_size: -
d_call: -
j_call: TRBJ2-3

cdr3_aa: CASSPTTSGLSYEQYF
cdr3_nt: TGTGCCAGCAGCCCCACCACTAGCGGCCTCTCCTACGAGCAGTACTTC
v_call: TRBV7-2
clone_size: few
d_call: TRBD2
j_call: TRBJ2-7

cdr3_aa: CASSPQRGSGANVLTF
cdr3_nt: TGTGCCAGCAGTCCCCAGAGGGGCTCTGGGGCCAACGTCCTGACTTTC
v_call: TRBV6-6
clone_size: few
d_call: -
j_call: TRBJ2-6

cdr3_aa: CASSLGQVRNEQFF
cdr3_nt: TGTGCCAGCAGCCTAGGACAGGTCAGGAATGAGCAGTTCTTC
v_call: TRBV5-6
clone_size: many
d_call: TRBD1
j_call: TRBJ2-1

cdr3_aa: CATAAGYNEQFF
cdr3_nt: TGTGCCACCGCAGCTGGCTACAATGAGCAGTTCTTC
v_call: TRBV10-3
clone_size: many
d_call: -
j_call: TRBJ2-1

cdr3_aa: CASSQIRTSYEQYF
cdr3_nt: TGTGCCAGCAGCCAGATAAGGACTAGCTACGAGCAGTACTTC
v_call: TRBV14
clone_size: -
d_call: TRBD2
j_call: TRBJ2-7

cdr3_aa: CASSPVSRGGIYEQFF
cdr3_nt: TGTGCCAGCAGCCCCGTTTCTCGGGGAGGAATATATGAGCAGTTCTTC
v_call: TRBV6-2/TRBV6-3
clone_size: -
d_call: -
j_call: TRBJ2-1

cdr3_aa: CASSPLGQGEQYF
cdr3_nt: TGTGCCAGCTCACCCTTGGGGCAAGGCGAGCAGTACTTC
v_call: TRBV18
clone_size: -
d_call: -
j_call: TRBJ2-7

cdr3_aa: CASSPLDRFGNEQFF
cdr3_nt: TGTGCCAGCAGCCCCCTTGACAGGTTTGGTAATGAGCAGTTCTTC
v_call: TRBV3-1
clone_size: -
d_call: -
j_call: TRBJ2-1

cdr3_aa: CASSLEGQGTHTQYF
cdr3_nt: TGCGCCAGCAGCTTGGAAGGACAGGGGACACATACGCAGTATTTT
v_call: TRBV5-1
clone_size: -
d_call: TRBD1
j_call: TRBJ2-3

cdr3_aa: CASSSSTGNQPQHF
cdr3_nt: TGTGCCAGCAGCTCTTCTACGGGCAATCAGCCCCAGCATTTT
v_call: TRBV7-9
clone_size: few
d_call: -
j_call: TRBJ1-5

cdr3_aa: CASSLVSSEQFF
cdr3_nt: TGTGCCAGCAGCTTAGTATCGAGTGAGCAGTTCTTC
v_call: TRBV7-2
clone_size: many
d_call: -
j_call: TRBJ2-1

cdr3_aa: CASRLRGGYTF
cdr3_nt: TGTGCCAGCAGGTTGAGGGGAGGCTACACCTTC
v_call: TRBV12-3/TRBV12-4
clone_size: few
d_call: -
j_call: TRBJ1-2

cdr3_aa: CASGYRGRYNEQYF
cdr3_nt: TGTGCCAGCGGATACAGGGGACGATACAATGAGCAGTACTTC
v_call: TRBV7-9
clone_size: -
d_call: TRBD1
j_call: TRBJ2-5

cdr3_aa: CASSSDNSNQPQHF
cdr3_nt: TGTGCCAGCAGTTCGGATAATAGCAATCAGCCCCAGCATTTT
v_call: TRBV28
clone_size: -
d_call: -
j_call: TRBJ1-5

cdr3_aa: CASGLSGGIGNTIYF
cdr3_nt: TGTGCTAGTGGTTTATCAGGGGGTATTGGAAACACCATATATTTT
v_call: TRBV12-5
clone_size: few
d_call: TRBD1
j_call: TRBJ1-3

cdr3_aa: CASSLIRREGSYNEQFF
cdr3_nt: TGTGCCAGCAGCTTAATAAGGCGGGAGGGCTCCTACAATGAGCAGTTCTTC
v_call: TRBV7-9
clone_size: -
d_call: TRBD2
j_call: TRBJ2-1

cdr3_aa: CASRGTGFYNEQFF
cdr3_nt: TGTGCCAGCAGGGGGACCGGGTTCTACAATGAGCAGTTCTTC
v_call: TRBV7-2
clone_size: -
d_call: -
j_call: TRBJ2-1

cdr3_aa: CSAQTRGPNSYEQYF
cdr3_nt: TGCAGTGCTCAAACTCGGGGGCCCAATTCCTACGAGCAGTACTTC
v_call: TRBV20-1
clone_size: many
d_call: -
j_call: TRBJ2-7

cdr3_aa: CASSSWGQGARGYTF
cdr3_nt: TGTGCCAGCAGTTCATGGGGACAGGGCGCGCGAGGCTACACCTTC
v_call: TRBV12-3/TRBV12-4
clone_size: few
d_call: TRBD1
j_call: TRBJ1-2

cdr3_aa: CASGLVQAGETQYF
cdr3_nt: TGTGCTAGTGGTTTGGTACAGGCCGGGGAGACCCAGTACTTC
v_call: TRBV12-5
clone_size: -
d_call: -
j_call: TRBJ2-5

cdr3_aa: CASRKNYRGPYGYTF
cdr3_nt: TGTGCCAGCAGGAAGAATTACAGGGGTCCTTATGGCTACACCTTC
v_call: TRBV6-5
clone_size: -
d_call: TRBD1
j_call: TRBJ1-2

cdr3_aa: CASTGTGEDTQYF
cdr3_nt: TGTGCCAGCACCGGGACAGGGGAAGATACGCAGTATTTT
v_call: TRBV6-6
clone_size: -
d_call: TRBD1
j_call: TRBJ2-3

cdr3_aa: CSARDQHTPADYGYTF
cdr3_nt: TGCAGTGCTAGAGATCAGCACACGCCGGCGGACTATGGCTACACCTTC
v_call: TRBV20-1
clone_size: -
d_call: -
j_call: TRBJ1-2